Listed here are 20 T cell receptor beta chains from one sample, sequenced in a study of blood T cells in healthy people across ages. Alongside a J-beta primer mix, a sample-barcoded 5' primer served in a second PCR lasting roughly 7 to 11 cycles. TCRdb used MiXCR to reprocess the 5' RACE reads, holding one entry per CDR3 protein. In the table there are about 780,000 distinct CDR3 sequences, more than 35% of which are singletons. Sequencing was performed on blood. The origin of the receptors is an elderly man in good health.

The gene calls are TRBV12-3 or TRBV12-4 and TRBJ2-6; D is ambiguous. This CDR3 has 15 amino acids. Deletions cut 5 bases from V and 1 base from J, with 9 bases between. The CDR3 DNA follows: TGTGCCAGCAGTACCGTGGGTTCTGGGGCCAACGTCCTGACTTTC. It is translated as CASSTVGSGANVLTF.

This clonotype was seen more than once but under ten times. CDR3 DNA: TGTGCCAGCAGTGATGGCAGGCTAAATGAAAAACTGTTTTTT. Amino acids: CASSDGRLNEKLFF. This chain links TRBV25-1 with TRBJ1-4; no clear D gene. This CDR3 is built from 14 residues. The ends were cut back, 3 bases at V and 5 bases at J, with 10 bases in the middle. Germline CDR1 reads MGHDK; CDR2 reads SYGVNS. Filled out from reference TRBV25-1 and TRBJ1-4, the complete variable domain reads EADIYQTPRYLVIGTGKKITLECSQTMGHDKMYWYQQDPGMELHLIHYSYGVNSTEKGDLSSESTVSRIRTEHFPLTLESARPSHTSQYLCASSDGRLNEKLFFGSGTQLSVL.

This clonotype was seen a handful of times. The rearrangement links TRBV7-2 to TRBJ2-3; TRBD1 is a possible D gene (6 bases). V lost 4 bases to trimming and J lost 4 bases, with 12 bases between them. Germline V gene data show CDR1 as SGHTA and CDR2 as FQGNSA. The CDR3 consists of 14 residues. The CDR3 nucleotides are TGTGCCAGCAGCTCCCCGCAGGGGCCAGATACGCAGTATTTT. The encoded protein is CASSSPQGPDTQYF.

The chain has TRBV2 and TRBJ2-7; TRBD2 agrees at 7 bases. Gene TRBJ2-5 matches the end of the DNA better, so the J call may be wrong. The CDR3 is 16 amino acids. The germline CDR1 and CDR2 sequences are SNHLY and FYNNEI. CDR3 sequence (DNA): TGTGCCAGCAGTGCGTTGACGGGAGGTATTTGGGAGACCCAGTACTTC. Translating it yields CASSALTGGIWETQYF.

This clonotype was detected a few times. The rearrangement uses TRBV18 and TRBJ2-6; 11 nucleotides line up with TRBD2. V shed 0 bases, J shed 2 bases, and the junction held 6 bases outside the gene matches. The CDR3 has 19 residues. Looked up from germline, CDR1 is KGHSH and CDR2 is LQKENI. This CDR3 is CASSPPLAGARPGANVLTF. CDR3 nucleotide sequence: TGTGCCAGCTCACCACCACTAGCGGGGGCTCGCCCTGGGGCCAACGTCCTGACTTTC.

This clonotype was picked up a small number of times. The chain is built from TRBV29-1 and TRBJ2-7; TRBD1 aligns across 7 bases. The CDR3 contains 13 residues. Germline lookup yields CDR1 SQVTM and CDR2 ANQGSEA. Trimming took 4 bases from V and 1 from J; bases not matched to a gene: 4. Written as DNA, the CDR3 is TGCAGCGTTGCGACAGGGATATCCTACGAGCAGTACTTC. This sequence encodes CSVATGISYEQYF.

This clonotype was detected only a few times. A much larger clone sits a single nucleotide away, making a read error possible. The rearrangement joins TRBV7-2 to TRBJ2-5; 14 bases align to TRBD2. V lost 8 bases to trimming and J lost 11 bases; unmatched junction nucleotides: 13. The CDR3 has 15 residues. CDR1 SGHTA and CDR2 FQGNSA come from the germline V gene. In DNA form, the CDR3 reads TGTGCCAGCTACCGGGGACTAGCGGGAGAAGGTGAGCAGTACTTC. It encodes CASYRGLAGEGEQYF.

J is TRBJ2-1 and V is TRBV5-1; maybe TRBD1 (5 bases). Trimming stripped 4 bases from V and 9 bases from J, with 11 bases between. CDR3 size: 12 residues. CDR1 and CDR2 (germline): SGHRS, YFSETQ. This CDR3 is CASSPNRPEQFF. Written as DNA, the CDR3 is TGCGCCAGCAGCCCAAACAGGCCTGAGCAGTTCTTC.

The chain links TRBV20-1 to TRBJ2-7; 16 nucleotides line up with TRBD2. Germline trimming cut 5 bases from V and 7 bases from J; bases unmatched to any gene: 8. The germline gives CDR1 DFQATT, CDR2 SNEGSKA (reference sequence). The CDR3 is 15 residues long. The CDR3 DNA follows: TGCAGTGCTGGGACTAGCGGGAGGGCTGACAATGAGCAGTACTTC. It translates to CSAGTSGRADNEQYF.

There are a few counts of this clonotype. This rearrangement joins TRBV11-1 to TRBJ2-1, with D uncertain. This CDR3 is built from 11 residues. Germline values: CDR1 SGHAT, CDR2 FQDESV (reference sequence). Trimming left V 5 bases short and J 8 bases short, with 7 bases between. CDR3 region: CASSISYEQFF. The CDR3 DNA follows: TGTGCCAGCAGCATCTCATATGAGCAGTTCTTC. Variable domain in full (rest from reference TRBV11-1 and TRBJ2-1): EAEVAQSPRYKITEKSQAVAFWCDPISGHATLYWYRQILGQGPELLVQFQDESVVDDSQLPKDRFSAERLKGVDSTLKIQPAELGDSAMYLCASSISYEQFFGPGTRLTVL.

The V call is TRBV5-1, the J call TRBJ1-3, with D maybe TRBD1 (5 bases). V was shortened by 4 bases and J by 0 bases, with 14 bases between the two germline ends. The CDR3 has 16 residues. Germline loops: CDR1 SGHRS, CDR2 YFSETQ. This CDR3 is CASSPGRENSGNTIYF. The CDR3 DNA sequence: TGCGCCAGCAGCCCGGGACGGGAGAACTCTGGAAACACCATATATTTT.

The chain recombines TRBV7-2 with TRBJ2-7; D not resolved. Trimming removed 0 bases at V and 2 bases at J, with 8 bases between. This CDR3 spans 14 amino acids. Germline CDR1 is SGHTA and CDR2 is FQGNSA. The CDR3 is CASSLAGLTYEQYF. CDR3 sequence (DNA): TGTGCCAGCAGCTTAGCGGGCTTGACCTACGAGCAGTACTTC.

The chain combines TRBV6-6 with TRBJ2-7, with 10 bases lining up with TRBD1. The length of the CDR3 is 13 residues. V lost 7 bases to trimming and J lost 6 bases; unmatched junction nucleotides: 6. Germline assignment: CDR1 MNHNY and CDR2 SVGAGI (reference sequence). The CDR3 region is CASTRGTGAEQYF. The CDR3 DNA sequence: TGTGCCAGCACAAGAGGGACAGGGGCCGAGCAGTACTTC.

This clonotype was recorded a few times. The chain employs TRBV9 and TRBJ1-6; D possibly corresponds to TRBD1 (6 bases). The length of the CDR3 is 15 residues. The ends were cut back, 3 bases at V and 7 bases at J, with 14 bases in the middle. CDR1 is SGDLS, CDR2 YYNGEE, per germline. CDR3 in amino acids: CASSAPGAGNSPLHF. CDR3 nucleotide sequence: TGTGCCAGCAGCGCCCCGGGGGCCGGGAATTCACCCCTCCACTTT. Using reference TRBV9 and TRBJ1-6 for the parts outside the CDR3, the full variable domain is DSGVTQTPKHLITATGQRVTLRCSPRSGDLSVYWYQQSLDQGLQFLIQYYNGEERAKGNILERFSAQQFPDLHSELNLSSLELGDSALYFCASSAPGAGNSPLHFGNGTRLTVT.

The chain links TRBV28 to TRBJ2-3; 9 bases are a match to TRBD2. This CDR3 has 16 residues. Germline CDR1 is MDHEN and CDR2 is SYDVKM. V lost 6 bases and J lost 11; bases outside the gene matches: 18. The chain's CDR3 is CASSTRISGSDARQYF. CDR3 DNA: TGTGCCAGCAGCACACGAATTAGCGGGAGCGATGCGAGGCAGTATTTT.

CDR3 in DNA: TGTGCCAGCAGCCAAGACAGGGGACACTCCTATAATTCACCCCTCCACTTT. Translated: CASSQDRGHSYNSPLHF. The chain links TRBV7-9 to TRBJ1-6, with 8 bases lining up with TRBD1. V lost 5 bases to trimming and J lost 0 bases; unmatched junction nucleotides: 6. CDR3 length: 17 residues. Germline V gene data show CDR1 as SEHNR and CDR2 as FQNEAQ (reference sequence).

The gene calls are TRBV5-1 and TRBJ1-1, with 11 bases matching TRBD1. This CDR3 contains 16 residues. Germline trimming cut 4 bases from V and 4 bases from J; bases unmatched to any gene: 9. Germline values: CDR1 SGHRS, CDR2 YFSETQ. Here the CDR3 reads CASSQKSGTGGTEAFF. DNA of the CDR3: TGCGCCAGCAGCCAAAAATCCGGGACAGGGGGCACTGAAGCTTTCTTT.

The CDR3 sequence is CASSQVGGRKETQYF. The CDR3 DNA follows: TGTGCCAGCAGCCAAGTCGGAGGCAGGAAAGAGACCCAGTACTTC. This chain joins TRBV4-2 and TRBJ2-5, with D maybe TRBD2 (5 bases). Germline CDR1 is LGHNA and CDR2 is YNFKEQ. V was shortened by 1 base and J by 3 bases, with 12 bases between the two germline ends. CDR3 length: 15 residues.

In its sample, this clonotype was seen a few times. The chain joins TRBV11-1 to TRBJ2-1; D might be TRBD2 (5 bases). The CDR3 has 14 amino acids. Trimming removed 5 bases at V and 10 bases at J, with 18 bases between. CDR1 is SGHAT, CDR2 FQDESV, per germline (reference sequence). The CDR3 spells CASSNTRGVGEQFF. DNA of the CDR3: TGTGCCAGCAGCAACACACGGGGAGTAGGGGAGCAGTTCTTC. Full variable domain (remainder filled in from reference TRBV11-1 and TRBJ2-1): EAEVAQSPRYKITEKSQAVAFWCDPISGHATLYWYRQILGQGPELLVQFQDESVVDDSQLPKDRFSAERLKGVDSTLKIQPAELGDSAMYLCASSNTRGVGEQFFGPGTRLTVL.

The chain carries TRBV7-2 and TRBJ2-5, with D possibly matching TRBD2 (6 bases). Trimming cost V 5 bases and J 0 bases, with 13 bases left between them. The length of the CDR3 is 15 residues. Germline CDR1 and CDR2: SGHTA and FQGNSA. The CDR3 spells CASSPSGSHQETQYF. The CDR3 DNA is TGTGCCAGCAGCCCGTCCGGGAGTCACCAAGAGACCCAGTACTTC.